This is a list of T cell receptor beta chains from one sample in a study of blood T cell repertoires in COVID-19. Clones were sequenced by immunoSEQ multiplex PCR, and TCRdb holds only the in-frame ones, with some missing. The table includes about 90,000 clones, about 80% detected once. Sequenced material: peripheral blood. The receptors originated from a man aged 60-69 years with acute or convalescent COVID-19. Each CDR3 is given with its conserved first and last residue. A D gene is named only where the DNA matches it firmly. The size of a clone is reported for some rows only, either as once, few or many, or as a class for expanded clones.

.,TRBJ2-2,.,TRBV11-3,TGTGCCAGCAGCTTAGATAGTTCCGGGGAGCTGTTTTTT,CASSLDSSGELFF
.,TRBJ1-2,TRBD1,TRBV9,TGTGCCAGCAGCACCGGGACAGGGGATGGGGGCTACACCTTC,CASSTGTGDGGYTF
.,TRBJ2-1,TRBD2,TRBV19,TGTGCCAGTAGTATGCTAGCGGAGTCCTACAATGAGCAGTTCTTC,CASSMLAESYNEQFF
.,TRBJ1-5,.,TRBV15,TGTGCCACCAGCAGAGACGGCAGGGCAGGGTCGCCCCAGCATTTT,CATSRDGRAGSPQHF
.,TRBJ1-6,.,TRBV7-2,TGTGCCAGCAGCTTCTTCAGAAATTCACCCCTCCACTTT,CASSFFRNSPLHF
once,TRBJ1-2,TRBD1,TRBV19,TGTGCCAGTAGGCCGAATACAGGGGCCAACTATGGCTACACCTTC,CASRPNTGANYGYTF
.,TRBJ2-5,.,TRBV6-1,TGTGCCAGCAGTGAATCTCTAAGGGGGGGTACGGAGACCCAGTACTTC,CASSESLRGGTETQYF
.,TRBJ2-2,TRBD1,TRBV11-3,TGTGCCAGCAGCACCCCCACAGGGGGAAACACCGGGGAGCTGTTTTTT,CASSTPTGGNTGELFF
.,TRBJ1-6,.,TRBV19,TGTGCCAGTAGTCCAGGGACCTATAATTCACCCCTCCACTTT,CASSPGTYNSPLHF
.,TRBJ1-1,.,TRBV4-1,TGCGCCAGCAGCCAAGACCCTAGATGGACTGAAGCTTTCTTT,CASSQDPRWTEAFF
.,TRBJ2-1,TRBD2,TRBV9,TGTGCCAGCAGCGTTCTGAGCGGGGGATTCTCCTACAATGAGCAGTTCTTC,CASSVLSGGFSYNEQFF
.,TRBJ1-2,.,TRBV19,TGTGCCAGTAGTATAGGCGGGCGGTCTAACTATGGCTACACCTTC,CASSIGGRSNYGYTF
once,TRBJ1-1,TRBD1,TRBV9,TGTGCCAGCAGCGTACAGGGGGTGAGCACTGAAGCTTTCTTT,CASSVQGVSTEAFF
.,TRBJ2-3,.,TRBV18,TGTGCCAGCTCACCACAGCAAGTTAGCACAGATACGCAGTATTTT,CASSPQQVSTDTQYF
once,TRBJ2-6,TRBD1,TRBV4-1,TGCGCCAGCAGCCAAGTAGCACAGGGGGCGGGCGGGGCCAACGTCCTGACTTTC,CASSQVAQGAGGANVLTF
.,TRBJ1-4,.,TRBV6-2/TRBV6-3,TGTGCCAGCAGTGACCCTGGTAGAGGCGGTGAAAAACTGTTTTTT,CASSDPGRGGEKLFF
.,TRBJ2-7,.,TRBV7-2,TGTGCCAGCAGCTTATCCGCCTACGAGCAGTACTTC,CASSLSAYEQYF
.,TRBJ2-5,.,TRBV6-5,TGTGCCAGCCAGGGAACAGTAACCGAGACCCAGTACTTC,CASQGTVTETQYF